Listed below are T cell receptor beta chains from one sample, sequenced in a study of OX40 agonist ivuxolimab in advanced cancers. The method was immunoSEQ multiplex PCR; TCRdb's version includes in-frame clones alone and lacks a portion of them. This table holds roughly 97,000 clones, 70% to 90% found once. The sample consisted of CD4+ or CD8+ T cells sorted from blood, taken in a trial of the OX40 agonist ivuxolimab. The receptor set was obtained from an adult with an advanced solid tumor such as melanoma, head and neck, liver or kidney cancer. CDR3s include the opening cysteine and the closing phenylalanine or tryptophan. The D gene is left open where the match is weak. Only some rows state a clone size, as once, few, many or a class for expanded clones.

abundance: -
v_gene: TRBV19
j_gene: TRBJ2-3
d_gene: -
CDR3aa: CASRVGLNTDTQYF
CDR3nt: TGTGCCAGTAGGGTGGGACTCAACACAGATACGCAGTATTTT

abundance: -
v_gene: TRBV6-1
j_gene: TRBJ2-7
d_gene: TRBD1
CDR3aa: CASRTPGQGAEQYF
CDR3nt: TGTGCCAGCAGGACTCCGGGACAGGGGGCCGAGCAGTACTTC

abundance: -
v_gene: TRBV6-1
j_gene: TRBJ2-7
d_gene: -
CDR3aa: CASRSQAYEQYF
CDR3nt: TGTGCCAGCAGAAGTCAAGCCTACGAGCAGTACTTC

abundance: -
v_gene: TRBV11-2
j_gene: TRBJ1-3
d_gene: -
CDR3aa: CASSLMGNTIYF
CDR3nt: TGTGCCAGCAGCTTAATGGGAAACACCATATATTTT

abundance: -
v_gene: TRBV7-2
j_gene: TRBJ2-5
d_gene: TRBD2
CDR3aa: CASSLALAGQETQYF
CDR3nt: TGTGCCAGCAGCTTAGCACTAGCGGGACAAGAGACCCAGTACTTC

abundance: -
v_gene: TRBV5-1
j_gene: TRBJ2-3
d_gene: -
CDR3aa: CASRAGPSTDTQYF
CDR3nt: TGCGCCAGCAGGGCTGGCCCTAGCACAGATACGCAGTATTTT

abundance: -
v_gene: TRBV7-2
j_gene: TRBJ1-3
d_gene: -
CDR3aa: CASSFGHSGNTIYF
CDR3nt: TGTGCCAGCAGCTTTGGGCACTCTGGAAACACCATATATTTT

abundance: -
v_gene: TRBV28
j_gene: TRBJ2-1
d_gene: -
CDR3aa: CASSPNDRYNEQFF
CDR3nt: TGTGCCAGCAGCCCGAATGACAGATACAATGAGCAGTTCTTC

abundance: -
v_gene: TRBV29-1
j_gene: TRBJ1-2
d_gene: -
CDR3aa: CSARDLANYGYTF
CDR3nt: TGCAGCGCTAGGGACCTAGCTAACTATGGCTACACCTTC

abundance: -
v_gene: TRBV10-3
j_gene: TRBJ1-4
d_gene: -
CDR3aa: CAIGGTGNEKLFF
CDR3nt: TGTGCCATCGGTGGGACGGGAAATGAAAAACTGTTTTTT

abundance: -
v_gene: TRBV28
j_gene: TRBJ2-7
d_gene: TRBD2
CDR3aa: CASSFSGGVSSYEQYF
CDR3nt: TGTGCCAGCAGTTTTAGCGGGGGCGTCAGCTCCTACGAGCAGTACTTC

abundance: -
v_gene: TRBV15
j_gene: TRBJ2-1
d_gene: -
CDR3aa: CATSREVTTSNEQFF
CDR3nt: TGTGCCACCAGCAGGGAAGTGACTACTAGCAATGAGCAGTTCTTC

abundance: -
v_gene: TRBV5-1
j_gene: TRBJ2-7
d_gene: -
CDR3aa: CASSLYYEQYF
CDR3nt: TGCGCCAGCAGCCTTTATTACGAGCAGTACTTC

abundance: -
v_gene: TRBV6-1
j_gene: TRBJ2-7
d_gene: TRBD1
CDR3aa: CASSPGQGSNEQYF
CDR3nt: TGTGCCAGCAGCCCGGGACAGGGTTCGAACGAGCAGTACTTC

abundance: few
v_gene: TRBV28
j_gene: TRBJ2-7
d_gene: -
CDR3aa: CASSRPGGGYEQYF
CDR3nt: TGTGCCAGCAGCCGCCCAGGGGGAGGCTACGAGCAGTACTTC

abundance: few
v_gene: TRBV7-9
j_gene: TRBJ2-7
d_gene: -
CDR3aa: CASSLVPQEPYEQYF
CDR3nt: TGTGCCAGCAGCTTAGTTCCCCAGGAACCCTACGAGCAGTACTTC

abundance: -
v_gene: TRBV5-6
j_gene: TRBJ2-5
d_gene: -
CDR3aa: CASSPDQGETQYF
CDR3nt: TGTGCCAGCAGCCCGGACCAGGGTGAGACCCAGTACTTC

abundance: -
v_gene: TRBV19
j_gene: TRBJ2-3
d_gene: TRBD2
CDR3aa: CASIDGGGPSTDTQYF
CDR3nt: TGTGCCAGTATTGATGGCGGGGGGCCTAGCACAGATACGCAGTATTTT

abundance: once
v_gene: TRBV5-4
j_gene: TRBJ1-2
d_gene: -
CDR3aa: CASSSFPAGTTYGYTF
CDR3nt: TGTGCCAGCAGCTCCTTCCCCGCCGGAACCACCTATGGCTACACCTTC

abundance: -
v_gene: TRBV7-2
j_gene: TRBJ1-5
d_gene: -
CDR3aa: CASSLRRDSGNQPQHF
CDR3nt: TGTGCCAGCAGCCTTAGACGAGACAGCGGCAATCAGCCCCAGCATTTT

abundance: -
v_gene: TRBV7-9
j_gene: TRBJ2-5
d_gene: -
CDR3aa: CASSLLGQPQETQYF
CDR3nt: TGTGCCAGCAGCTTACTGGGTCAGCCACAAGAGACCCAGTACTTC

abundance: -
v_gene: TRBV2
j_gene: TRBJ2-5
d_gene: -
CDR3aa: CASSEGETQYF
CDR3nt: TGTGCCAGCAGTGAAGGGGAGACCCAGTACTTC

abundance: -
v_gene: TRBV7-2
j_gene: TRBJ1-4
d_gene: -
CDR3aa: CASSSSSWGANEKLFF
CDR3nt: TGTGCCAGCAGCTCATCCAGTTGGGGGGCTAATGAAAAACTGTTTTTT

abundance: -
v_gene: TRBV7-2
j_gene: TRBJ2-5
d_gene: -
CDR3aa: CASSLQGSQETQYF
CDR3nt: TGTGCCAGCAGCTTACAGGGGAGTCAAGAGACCCAGTACTTC

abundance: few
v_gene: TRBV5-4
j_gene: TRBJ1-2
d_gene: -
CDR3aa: CASSSQGLNYGYTF
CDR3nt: TGTGCCAGCAGCTCCCAGGGGCTTAACTATGGCTACACCTTC

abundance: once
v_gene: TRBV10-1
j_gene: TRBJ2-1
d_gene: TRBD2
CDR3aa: CASSPRVAGGNEQFF
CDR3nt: TGCGCCAGCTCCCCAAGGGTAGCGGGGGGGAATGAGCAGTTCTTC

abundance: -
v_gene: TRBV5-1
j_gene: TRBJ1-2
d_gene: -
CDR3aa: CASSLVWGAPNYGYTF
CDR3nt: TGCGCCAGCAGCTTGGTGTGGGGGGCCCCCAACTATGGCTACACCTTC

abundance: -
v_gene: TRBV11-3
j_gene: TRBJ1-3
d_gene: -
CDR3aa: CASSLDSRNTIYF
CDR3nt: TGTGCCAGCAGCTTAGATTCAAGGAACACCATATATTTT

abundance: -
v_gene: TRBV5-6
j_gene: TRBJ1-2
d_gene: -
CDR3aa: CASSLVSNYGYTF
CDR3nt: TGTGCCAGCAGCTTGGTCTCTAACTATGGCTACACCTTC

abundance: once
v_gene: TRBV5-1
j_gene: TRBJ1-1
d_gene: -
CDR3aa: CASSPQGFEAFF
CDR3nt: TGCGCCAGCAGCCCCCAAGGGTTTGAAGCTTTCTTT

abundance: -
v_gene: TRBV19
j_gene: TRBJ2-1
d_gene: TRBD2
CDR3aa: CASSTPGTSGGLVEQFF
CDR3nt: TGTGCCAGTAGTACTCCAGGGACTAGCGGGGGGCTTGTTGAGCAGTTCTTC

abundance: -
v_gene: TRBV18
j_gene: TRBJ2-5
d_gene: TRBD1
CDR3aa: CASSLLAGQGGETQYF
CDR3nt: TGTGCCAGCTCACTACTAGCCGGACAGGGAGGTGAGACCCAGTACTTC

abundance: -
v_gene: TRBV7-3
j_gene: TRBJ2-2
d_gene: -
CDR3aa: CASSFGRNTGELFF
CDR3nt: TGTGCCAGCAGCTTTGGGCGGAACACCGGGGAGCTGTTTTTT

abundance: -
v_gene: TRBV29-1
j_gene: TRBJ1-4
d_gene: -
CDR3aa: CSVQPPQEKLFF
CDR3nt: TGCAGCGTGCAACCACCTCAGGAAAAACTGTTTTTT

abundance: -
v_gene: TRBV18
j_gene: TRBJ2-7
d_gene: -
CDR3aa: CASSSLTGREQYF
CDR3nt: TGTGCCAGCTCATCACTAACAGGGCGCGAGCAGTACTTC

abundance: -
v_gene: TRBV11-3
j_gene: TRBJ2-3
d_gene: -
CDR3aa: CASSPGTEGPYTDTQYF
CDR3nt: TGTGCCAGCAGCCCTGGGACGGAGGGACCTTACACAGATACGCAGTATTTT

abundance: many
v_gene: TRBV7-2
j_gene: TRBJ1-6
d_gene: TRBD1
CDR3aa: CASMEGANSPLHF
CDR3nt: TGTGCCAGCATGGAGGGGGCTAATTCACCCCTCCACTTT

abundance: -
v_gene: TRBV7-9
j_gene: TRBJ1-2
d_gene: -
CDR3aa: CASSPGTLGYGYTF
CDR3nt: TGTGCCAGCAGTCCCGGTACGCTAGGCTATGGCTACACCTTC

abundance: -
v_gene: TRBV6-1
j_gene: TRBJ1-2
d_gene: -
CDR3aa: CASSPIRGDPRGYTF
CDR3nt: TGTGCCAGCAGCCCAATACGGGGGGACCCTAGGGGCTACACCTTC

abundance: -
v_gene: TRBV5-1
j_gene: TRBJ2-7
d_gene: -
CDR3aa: CASRQPGEYEQYF
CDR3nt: TGCGCCAGCAGGCAGCCCGGGGAGTACGAGCAGTACTTC